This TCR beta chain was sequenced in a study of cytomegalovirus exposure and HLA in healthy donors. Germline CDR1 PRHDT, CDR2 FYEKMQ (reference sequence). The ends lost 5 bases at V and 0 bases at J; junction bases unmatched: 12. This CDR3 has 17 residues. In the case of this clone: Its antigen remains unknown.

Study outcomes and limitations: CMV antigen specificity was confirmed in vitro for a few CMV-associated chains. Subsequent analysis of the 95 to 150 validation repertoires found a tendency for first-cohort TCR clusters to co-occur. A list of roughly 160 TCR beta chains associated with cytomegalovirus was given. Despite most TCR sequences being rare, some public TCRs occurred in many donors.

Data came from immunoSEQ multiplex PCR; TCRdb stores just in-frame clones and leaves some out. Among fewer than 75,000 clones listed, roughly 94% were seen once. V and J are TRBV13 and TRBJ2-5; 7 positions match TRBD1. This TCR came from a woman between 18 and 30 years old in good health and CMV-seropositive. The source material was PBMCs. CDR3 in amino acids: CASSPTPRDRDQETQYF. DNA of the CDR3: TGTGCCAGCAGCCCTACCCCCCGGGACAGAGACCAAGAGACCCAGTACTTC. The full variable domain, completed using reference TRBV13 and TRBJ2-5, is AAGVIQSPRHLIKEKRETATLKCYPIPRHDTVYWYQQGPGQDPQFLISFYEKMQSDKGSIPDRFSAQQFSDYHSELNMSSLELGDSALYFCASSPTPRDRDQETQYFGPGTRLLVL.